The table lists the clone carrying this T cell receptor (beta chain) with many counts. Its antigen is as yet unknown. Library preparation (for TCRbeta) was performed with unique molecular identifiers. From the PCR reads, TCRdb called clonotypes with MiXCR, one entry per CDR3 protein. This table holds roughly 240,000 distinct CDR3 sequences, roughly 8.2% found once. The data derive from a study of T-cell reconstitution after alpha-beta-depleted transplantation in children. General study findings and limits: Expanded graft clones numbering several hundred reportedly gave rise to alpha-beta T cells about two months after transplant. Where some patients showed high TCRbeta diversity at day 60, it came from recipient T cells and thymic progenitors that had survived. Among T cells one year after transplant, newly produced cells accounted for most counts and diversity.

This CDR3 is built from 12 residues. The germline gives CDR1 SGHTA, CDR2 FQGNSA. The germline V and J ends were trimmed by 5 bases and 2 bases, with 5 bases remaining between them. The material was PBMCs, mostly from graft donor cells, obtained 180 days after TCRalphabeta/CD19-depleted stem cell transplant. The TCR originated in a male patient younger than 18 who had a stem cell transplant for acute lymphoblastic leukemia, so the T cells may come from the graft donor. V is TRBV7-2 and J is TRBJ2-3; D not resolved. The CDR3 here is CASSPYTDTQYF. The CDR3, as DNA: TGTGCCAGCAGCCCTTACACAGATACGCAGTATTTT.